This entry lists 24 T cell receptor beta chains sequenced from one sample in a study of blood T cells in healthy people across ages. The second PCR ran roughly 6 to 12 cycles with a sample-barcoded 5' primer and J-beta primers. TCRdb recomputed calls from the 5' RACE reads with MiXCR, one row per CDR3 protein. The sample lists about a million distinct CDR3 sequences, roughly 47% seen once, with over 20% in the top ten. Sample: blood. The origin of the receptors is a woman aged 55-70 years in good health.

The table lists this clonotype with a few counts. V gene TRBV29-1 combines with J gene TRBJ1-5, with D possibly being TRBD1 (5 bases). V was shortened by 5 bases and J by 7 bases, with 12 bases between the two germline ends. In germline, CDR1 is SQVTM, CDR2 ANQGSEA. The CDR3 runs to 12 residues. This CDR3 reads CSVSQGGQPQHF. The CDR3 DNA sequence: TGCAGCGTTAGCCAGGGCGGGCAGCCCCAGCATTTT.

The rearrangement links TRBV6-6 to TRBJ2-1, with D tentatively TRBD2 (5 bases). Germline V CDR1 and CDR2: MNHNY, SVGAGI (reference sequence). V shed 5 bases and J shed 8 bases, with 19 bases lying between them. This CDR3 is 15 amino acids long. The CDR3 DNA sequence: TGTGCCAGCAGTACCGCTAGCCGGAAGTTAGATGAGCAGTTCTTC. Translating it yields CASSTASRKLDEQFF.

This clonotype came up many times. At one of its ends the junction is not consistent with the germline gene, which may arise from a read error. The chain carries TRBV5-1 and TRBJ2-7; possible D gene TRBD1, 5 bases. Germline lookup yields CDR1 SGHRS and CDR2 YFSETQ. The CDR3 extends over 12 amino acids. Written as DNA, the CDR3 is TGTGCCAGCAGCGCAGGGCCCTACGAGCAGTACTTC. It specifies CASSAGPYEQYF. Using reference TRBV5-1 and TRBJ2-7 for the parts outside the CDR3, the full variable domain is KAGVTQTPRYLIKTRGQQVTLSCSPISGHRSVSWYQQTPGQGLQFLFEYFSETQRNKGNFPGRFSGRQFSNSRSEMNVSTLELGDSALYLCASSAGPYEQYFGPGTRLTVT.

The V call is TRBV18, the J call TRBJ2-7, with D unclear. Germline CDR1 is KGHSH and CDR2 is LQKENI. With 3 bases removed from V and 7 bases from J, the gap between germline ends came to 7 bases. CDR3 length: 11 residues. CDR3 loop: CASSPNQEQYF. The CDR3, as DNA: TGTGCCAGCTCACCGAACCAAGAGCAGTACTTC.

V usage is TRBV29-1 and J usage is TRBJ1-2, with D possibly being TRBD1 (6 bases). CDR1 SQVTM and CDR2 ANQGSEA come from the germline V gene. V lost 6 bases, J lost 2 bases, and 10 bases lay in between. CDR3 size: 12 residues. The CDR3 bases are TGCAGCGTCCGTACAGGGAACTATGGCTACACCTTC. Translating it yields CSVRTGNYGYTF.

This sequence joins TRBV6-5 and TRBJ1-2; TRBD1 aligns across 7 bases. CDR1 and CDR2 from the germline V gene are MNHEY and SVGAGI. The CDR3 is made up of 13 amino acids. With V trimmed by 5 bases and J by 4 bases, 4 bases remained unmatched. CDR3 nucleotide sequence: TGTGCCAGCAGTAAACAGGGGCCCTATGGCTACACCTTC. Its protein is CASSKQGPYGYTF.

Only a few counts were recorded for this clonotype. The chain carries TRBV12-3 or TRBV12-4 and TRBJ1-5; 9 positions agree with TRBD1. V was clipped by 4 bases and J by 4 bases; unmatched bases: 14. The CDR3 covers 18 residues. The CDR3 sequence: CASSSPLPGQGANQPQHF. CDR3 sequence (DNA): TGTGCCAGCAGTTCCCCCTTACCGGGACAGGGTGCTAATCAGCCCCAGCATTTT.

The sample holds a few counts of this clonotype. The chain joins TRBV4-1 to TRBJ2-3, with D perhaps matching TRBD1 (5 bases). Germline CDR1 and CDR2: MGHRA and YSYEKL. The CDR3 sequence is 17 residues long. V lost 3 bases, J lost 0 bases, and 16 bases lay in between. This CDR3 reads CASSHAVVGLSTDTQYF. CDR3 DNA sequence: TGCGCCAGCAGCCACGCCGTCGTGGGGCTAAGCACAGATACGCAGTATTTT.

V gene TRBV13 combines with J gene TRBJ2-3; TRBD2 matches 8 bases. CDR3 length equals 15 residues. The junction had 12 bases not matched to a gene; V was cut back by 7 bases and J by 6 bases. Germline-derived CDR1 and CDR2 are PRHDT and FYEKMQ (reference sequence). The CDR3, as DNA: TGTGCCAGCACCTCGGTGGGACTAGTTGCGGATACGCAGTATTTT. It specifies CASTSVGLVADTQYF.

In this sample, this clonotype turned up a few times. The chain uses TRBV4-1 and TRBJ2-7, with 13 nucleotides matching TRBD2. Unmatched junction bases numbered 10, after V lost 4 bases and J lost 7 bases. Germline-derived CDR1 and CDR2 are MGHRA and YSYEKL. This CDR3 is built from 16 residues. The CDR3 is CASSPMGGLAGQEQYF. For the CDR3, the DNA is TGCGCCAGCAGCCCGATGGGGGGACTAGCGGGACAGGAGCAGTACTTC.

This clonotype appeared a few times. The chain uses TRBV11-3 and TRBJ2-5; TRBD1 matches at 9 bases. The J call may not be correct, given that the DNA end is closer to TRBJ2-7. Germline V gene lookup returns CDR1 SGHNT and CDR2 YENEEA. The CDR3 has 14 residues. The CDR3 spells CASSPGTGYHEQYF. In DNA form, the CDR3 reads TGTGCCAGCAGCCCCGGGACAGGGTACCACGAGCAGTACTTC.

This clonotype was counted between two and nine times. CDR3: CASRNLAGGLTDTQYF. The CDR3 DNA reads TGTGCCAGCAGGAATTTAGCGGGAGGACTCACAGATACGCAGTATTTT. The chain links TRBV4-2 to TRBJ2-3; TRBD2 matches 10 bases. The CDR3 is 16 residues long. The germline V gene has CDR1 LGHNA and CDR2 YNFKEQ. J was trimmed by 2 bases and V by 6 bases; bases with no gene match: 8.

Only a few counts were recorded for this clonotype. The J gene is TRBJ2-1, the V gene TRBV15; 7 bases map to TRBD1. The CDR3 consists of 16 residues. Germline CDR1 LNHNV, CDR2 YYDKDF (reference sequence). Trimming at V came to 1 base and at J to 4 bases, leaving 7 bases not matched to a gene. The CDR3 region is CATSRGRQGPYNEQFF. The CDR3 nucleotides are TGTGCCACCAGCAGAGGAAGACAGGGTCCATACAATGAGCAGTTCTTC.

V is TRBV20-1 and J is TRBJ1-6; 7 bases agree with TRBD1. CDR1 is DFQATT and CDR2 is SNEGSKA in the germline V gene (reference sequence). The ends lost 7 bases at V and 6 bases at J; junction bases unmatched: 9. The CDR3 loop spans 14 amino acids. The CDR3 protein is CSVGTVNLNSPLHF. As DNA, the CDR3 is TGCAGTGTCGGGACAGTTAACCTTAATTCACCCCTCCACTTT.

The chain carries TRBV11-2 and TRBJ2-3; 8 bases map to TRBD2. Germline V lookup: CDR1 SGHAT, CDR2 FQNNGV. The CDR3 is 17 amino acids. The junction had 8 bases not matched to a gene; V was cut back by 0 bases and J by 3 bases. CDR3 amino acids: CASSLDRGSGTTDTQYF. CDR3 sequence (DNA): TGTGCCAGCAGCTTAGATCGGGGTAGCGGGACGACAGATACGCAGTATTTT.

The chain employs TRBV7-8 and TRBJ2-1; D is uncertain. V was shortened by 0 bases and J by 5 bases, with 11 bases between the two germline ends. The CDR3 runs 15 residues. The germline CDR1 and CDR2 sequences are SGHVS and FQNEAQ. Here the CDR3 reads CASSLATPPHNEQFF. In nucleotides, the CDR3 is TGTGCCAGCAGCTTAGCGACACCACCTCACAATGAGCAGTTCTTC.

The CDR3 coding sequence is TGTGCCAGCAGCGTGGGGCTAGCGGGAGTTAGGGAGACCCAGTACTTC. It yields the protein CASSVGLAGVRETQYF. This rearrangement joins TRBV9 to TRBJ2-7, with 10 nucleotides matching TRBD2. Judging by the DNA end, TRBJ2-5 fits better; the J call may be wrong. CDR3 size: 16 residues. CDR1 and CDR2 from the germline V gene are SGDLS and YYNGEE.

This clonotype showed up just once. The chain is built from TRBV18 and TRBJ2-1; possible D gene TRBD1, 6 bases. CDR3 length: 16 residues. V was cut by 0 bases and J by 2 bases, with 11 bases left in between. Germline V gene lookup returns CDR1 KGHSH and CDR2 LQKENI. The CDR3 DNA reads TGTGCCAGCTCACCACCCGTCAGGGGACCCTACAATGAGCAGTTCTTC. This encodes CASSPPVRGPYNEQFF.

The J gene is TRBJ2-1, the V gene TRBV29-1, with TRBD2 matching 11 bases. Trimming took 7 bases from V and 9 from J; bases not matched to a gene: 8. The CDR3 is 13 amino acids. CDR1 and CDR2 (germline): SQVTM, ANQGSEA. This CDR3 reads CSGLAGGPGEQFF. The CDR3 nucleotides read TGCAGCGGATTAGCGGGAGGGCCCGGTGAGCAGTTCTTC.

Worth noting for this clonotype: A read error is possible here, since a much larger clone lies one base away. The chain is built from TRBV9 and TRBJ2-6, with D possibly TRBD2 on 5 matching bases. The V end was cut by 1 base, the J end by 0 bases, with 14 bases between. Germline CDR1 SGDLS, CDR2 YYNGEE. The CDR3 runs 18 residues. CDR3 amino acids: CASSVKRSAGSGANVLTF. The CDR3 DNA sequence: TGTGCCAGCAGCGTAAAACGGTCTGCGGGCTCTGGGGCCAACGTCCTGACTTTC.

The rearrangement joins TRBV27 to TRBJ2-1, with 7 nucleotides matching TRBD2. Trimming cost V 6 bases and J 5 bases; bases outside gene matches: 4. The length of the CDR3 is 13 residues. Germline CDR1 MNHEY, CDR2 SMNVEV (reference sequence). CDR3 DNA sequence: TGTGCCAGCAGGCTAGCGGCCAACAATGAGCAGTTCTTC. Its translation is CASRLAANNEQFF.

This rearrangement joins TRBV7-9 to TRBJ2-4, with 7 bases that match TRBD2. Matching the DNA end better, TRBJ2-7 makes the J call doubtful. This CDR3 contains 15 residues. Germline V gene lookup returns CDR1 SEHNR and CDR2 FQNEAQ (reference sequence). CDR3 sequence reads: CASSPRAAGAYEQYF. Written as DNA, the CDR3 is TGTGCCAGCAGCCCCCGCGCGGCGGGAGCGTACGAGCAGTACTTC.

V usage is TRBV28 and J usage is TRBJ2-1; 11 bases line up with TRBD2. Germline V gives CDR1 MDHEN, CDR2 SYDVKM. The CDR3 length is 16 residues. V lost 3 bases to trimming and J lost 8 bases; unmatched junction nucleotides: 9. CDR3 sequence: CASSLITSGSTYEQFF. In DNA, the CDR3 is TGTGCCAGCAGTTTGATAACTAGCGGGAGCACGTATGAGCAGTTCTTC.

V is TRBV2 and J is TRBJ1-5; TRBD1 aligns across 7 bases. CDR3 length equals 16 residues. Per germline, CDR1 SNHLY and CDR2 FYNNEI. The V and J ends lost 8 bases and 5 bases, in that order; junction bases with no gene match: 15. The CDR3 DNA reads as TGTGCCAGCCATCCGGGGACAGTAAAGGGGTATCAGCCCCAGCATTTT. It yields the protein CASHPGTVKGYQPQHF.